What follows are 19 T cell receptor beta chains derived from one specimen sequenced in a study of human T cells and chemical hapten exposure. MiXCR was run by TCRdb on the RACE reads, yielding one entry per CDR3 protein. The sample lists about 120,000 distinct CDR3 sequences, 12% to 15% seen once, with 0.7% to 0.95% in the top ten. As for time point: patch test 1, 2 weeks after DPC sensitization. Treatment here: therapeutic diphenylcyclopropenone sensitization with weekly scalp DPC. Sequencing used whole blood, obtained in connection with sensitization to the hapten diphenylcyclopropenone (DPC). Receptor source: a man younger than 35 with alopecia areata. Some clones in this sample may be carry-over from other donors' samples.

The gene calls are TRBV4-3 and TRBJ1-2, with TRBD1 matching over 7 bases. Germline V gene sequence: CDR1 LGHNA, CDR2 YSLEER. V was pared by 6 bases and J by 6 bases, with 7 bases of the junction left unmatched. CDR3 size: 13 residues. The CDR3 DNA reads as TGCGCCAGCAGGCACACAGGGGAGGATGGCTACACCTTC. Residues: CASRHTGEDGYTF.

This clonotype showed up just once. The chain couples TRBV6-6 to TRBJ1-1, with D unresolved. Trimming cost V 5 bases and J 2 bases, with 12 bases left between them. The CDR3 consists of 14 residues. Germline CDR1 reads MNHNY; CDR2 reads SVGAGI (reference sequence). The chain's CDR3 is CASSKTTANTEAFF. The CDR3 nucleotides are TGTGCCAGCAGTAAAACGACCGCAAACACTGAAGCTTTCTTT.

This clonotype has a handful of counts. The chain carries TRBV6-1 and TRBJ1-5, with D possibly being TRBD1 (6 bases). The germline V gene has CDR1 MNHNS and CDR2 SASEGT. The V and J ends lost 0 bases and 5 bases respectively, with 17 bases between them. The CDR3 is 17 amino acids. The CDR3 DNA reads as TGTGCCAGCAGTGAAGCGCTCGGGGGCAAGACCCATCAGCCCCAGCATTTT. The encoded protein is CASSEALGGKTHQPQHF.

This clonotype appeared a single time. The CDR3 sequence: CASSPKGAGELFF. Here the CDR3 DNA reads TGCGCCAGCAGCCCGAAAGGGGCCGGGGAGCTGTTTTTT. The chain couples TRBV4-1 to TRBJ2-2; D is perhaps TRBD1 (5 bases). Looked up from germline, CDR1 is MGHRA and CDR2 is YSYEKL. V lost 4 bases, J lost 6 bases, and 9 bases lay in between. The CDR3 consists of 13 residues.

Only a few counts were recorded for this clonotype. The chain combines TRBV4-2 with TRBJ2-5; 12 bases map to TRBD1. The CDR3 runs 15 residues. Per the germline V gene, CDR1 is LGHNA and CDR2 is YNFKEQ. V gave up 3 bases and J gave up 5 bases; unmatched junction bases: 4. In DNA, the CDR3 is TGTGCCAGCAGCCAGGGGACAGGGGGCGGTGAGACCCAGTACTTC. Its translation: CASSQGTGGGETQYF.

Only a few counts were recorded for this clonotype. The V and J genes are TRBV6-4 and TRBJ1-1, with D unresolved. The V and J ends lost 0 bases and 0 bases respectively, with 8 bases between them. Germline V gives CDR1 MRHNA, CDR2 SNTAGT. This CDR3 region has 15 residues. The CDR3 DNA reads TGTGCCAGCAGTGACTCGAAACAGATGAACACTGAAGCTTTCTTT. Translated: CASSDSKQMNTEAFF.

The sample holds a few counts of this clonotype. This sequence joins TRBV11-2 and TRBJ2-4, with 8 bases identical to TRBD1. V lost 5 bases to trimming and J lost 7 bases; unmatched junction nucleotides: 13. This CDR3 contains 16 residues. Germline values: CDR1 SGHAT, CDR2 FQNNGV. The DNA for the CDR3 is TGTGCCAGCAGCCCGGGCGTCGGACAGGGCTACAACATTCAGTACTTC. Protein sequence: CASSPGVGQGYNIQYF. The full variable domain, completed using reference TRBV11-2 and TRBJ2-4, is EAGVAQSPRYKIIEKRQSVAFWCNPISGHATLYWYQQILGQGPKLLIQFQNNGVVDDSQLPKDRFSAERLKGVDSTLKIQPAKLEDSAVYLCASSPGVGQGYNIQYFGAGTRLSVL.

The V call is TRBV7-3, the J call TRBJ2-5; D tentatively reads TRBD1 or TRBD2 (5 bases each). The CDR3 is 13 amino acids. Germline V gene lookup returns CDR1 SGHTA and CDR2 FQGTGA. V was shortened by 4 bases and J by 3 bases, with 9 bases between the two germline ends. CDR3 coding DNA: TGTGCCAGCAGCTGGGACGGTAAAGAGACCCAGTACTTC. This gives the protein CASSWDGKETQYF.

The sample holds a few counts of this clonotype. J is TRBJ2-5 and V is TRBV12-5; D call uncertain. Trimming pared 3 bases from V and 5 bases from J, leaving 7 bases between. This CDR3 has 12 amino acids. The germline V gene encodes CDR1 LGHNT and CDR2 FRNRAP. CDR3 DNA sequence: TGTGCTAGTGGTTTACTCCCGGAGACCCAGTACTTC. Protein sequence: CASGLLPETQYF.

The rearrangement links TRBV28 to TRBJ1-2, with D perhaps matching TRBD1 (6 bases). The V end was cut by 2 bases, the J end by 0 bases, with 25 bases between. The CDR3 extends over 20 amino acids. CDR1 MDHEN and CDR2 SYDVKM come from the germline V gene. Here the CDR3 reads CASSLREGRGAASANYGYTF. DNA for the CDR3: TGTGCCAGCAGTTTAAGAGAAGGCAGGGGTGCCGCGAGTGCTAACTATGGCTACACCTTC.

This clonotype appeared many times. CDR3 amino acids: CASSQGHSYNEQFF. In DNA form, the CDR3 reads TGTGCCAGCAGCCAAGGGCATTCCTACAATGAGCAGTTCTTC. The gene calls are TRBV3-1 and TRBJ2-1; D is uncertain. The length of the CDR3 is 14 residues. The germline V gene encodes CDR1 LGHDT and CDR2 YNNKEL (reference sequence). Trimming removed 1 base at V and 1 base at J, with 5 bases between.

In this sample, this clonotype turned up a few times. The CDR3 region is CASAKGGEEKLFF. CDR3 DNA: TGTGCCAGCGCAAAGGGGGGCGAAGAAAAACTGTTTTTT. V and J are TRBV2 and TRBJ1-4; possible D gene TRBD1, 6 bases. Trimming removed 8 bases at V and 8 bases at J, with 15 bases between. The CDR3 contains 13 residues. Per the germline V gene, CDR1 is SNHLY and CDR2 is FYNNEI.

This clonotype was seen only a few times. The genes are TRBV14 and TRBJ2-7; D ambiguous. CDR1 SGHDN and CDR2 FVKESK come from the germline V gene. This CDR3 is built from 16 residues. Trimming stripped 0 bases from V and 2 bases from J, with 14 bases between. The CDR3 DNA reads as TGTGCCAGCAGCCAAGATCCGGCAGCACGGACCTACGAGCAGTACTTC. Amino acids: CASSQDPAARTYEQYF.

Only a few counts were recorded for this clonotype. The J gene is TRBJ2-7, the V gene TRBV28; D uncertain. The V end lost 5 bases, the J end lost 2 bases, and 4 bases lay between the germline ends. Germline V CDR1 and CDR2: MDHEN, SYDVKM. The CDR3 is 11 residues long. CDR3 residues: CASSQPYEQYF. Written as DNA, the CDR3 is TGTGCCAGCAGTCAGCCCTACGAGCAGTACTTC.

The chain carries TRBV6-4 and TRBJ2-3; D gene ambiguous. V lost 6 bases and J lost 6, with 13 bases in between. Per the germline V gene, CDR1 is MRHNA and CDR2 is SNTAGT. The CDR3 spans 13 residues. CDR3 sequence (DNA): TGTGCCAGCAGCGCCTCTTGGGGTGATACGCAGTATTTT. The encoded protein is CASSASWGDTQYF.

V usage is TRBV11-2 and J usage is TRBJ2-1; 12 bases agree with TRBD2. Germline assignment: CDR1 SGHAT and CDR2 FQNNGV. Trimming took 1 base from V and 5 from J; bases not matched to a gene: 9. This CDR3 is built from 18 residues. CDR3 region: CASSLASGGAVVNNEQFF. The CDR3 DNA follows: TGTGCCAGCAGCTTAGCTAGCGGGGGGGCAGTTGTGAACAATGAGCAGTTCTTC.

This sequence joins TRBV7-8 and TRBJ2-3; D unresolved. The CDR3 sequence is 14 residues long. CDR1 is SGHVS, CDR2 FQNEAQ, per germline. Trimming took off 3 bases at V and 0 bases at J, with 7 bases between the two ends. This chain's CDR3 is CASSFRASTDTQYF. The CDR3 DNA reads TGTGCCAGCAGCTTTAGAGCTAGCACAGATACGCAGTATTTT.

The chain recombines TRBV5-1 with TRBJ2-1; a possible D gene is TRBD2 (6 bases). Germline-derived CDR1 and CDR2 are SGHRS and YFSETQ. The V end was cut by 2 bases, the J end by 4 bases, with 13 bases between. CDR3 length: 15 amino acids. This CDR3 is CASSFLGLAYNEQFF. The CDR3 DNA reads as TGCGCCAGCAGCTTTCTAGGTCTAGCGTACAATGAGCAGTTCTTC.

The chain links TRBV23-1 to TRBJ1-5; 9 bases are a match to TRBD1. TRBV23-1 is reported as an ORF; its role is uncertain. This CDR3 has 17 residues. Trimming cost V 4 bases and J 3 bases; bases outside gene matches: 10. The CDR3 sequence: CASSPIPGQGFNQPQHF. The CDR3 nucleotides read TGCGCCAGCAGTCCGATACCGGGACAGGGTTTCAATCAGCCCCAGCATTTT.